The 2 T cell receptor beta chains reported below all come from one sample, sequenced in a study of T cells in Graves' hyperthyroidism and ophthalmopathy. TCR beta CDR3 regions were amplified from RNA. HTBI primers were the set used in a first-round RT-PCR of the TCR CDR3. TCRdb re-called the multiplex PCR reads through MiXCR, storing one row per CDR3 protein. The table has a few hundred thousand distinct CDR3 sequences, roughly an eighth seen once. The specimen sequenced was blood. The origin of the receptors is a woman under 30 with Graves' hyperthyroidism.

This clonotype showed up many times. The chain couples TRBV30 to TRBJ2-1, with 10 bases aligning to TRBD2. This CDR3 comprises 15 residues. Looked up from germline, CDR1 is GTSNPN and CDR2 is SVGIG (reference sequence). V shed 0 bases, J shed 9 bases, and the junction held 8 bases outside the gene matches. As DNA, the CDR3 is TGTGCCTGGAGTGTTCGGCTAGCGGGAGCAGGTGAGCAGTTCTTC. This encodes CAWSVRLAGAGEQFF.

This clonotype was recorded many times. J is TRBJ1-5 and V is TRBV6-1; no definite D call. This CDR3 has 13 amino acids. Trimming cost V 4 bases and J 3 bases, with 7 bases left between them. Germline-derived CDR1 and CDR2 are MNHNS and SASEGT. The CDR3 DNA reads TGTGCCAGCAGTGCAGGTAACAATCAGCCCCAGCATTTT. This encodes CASSAGNNQPQHF.